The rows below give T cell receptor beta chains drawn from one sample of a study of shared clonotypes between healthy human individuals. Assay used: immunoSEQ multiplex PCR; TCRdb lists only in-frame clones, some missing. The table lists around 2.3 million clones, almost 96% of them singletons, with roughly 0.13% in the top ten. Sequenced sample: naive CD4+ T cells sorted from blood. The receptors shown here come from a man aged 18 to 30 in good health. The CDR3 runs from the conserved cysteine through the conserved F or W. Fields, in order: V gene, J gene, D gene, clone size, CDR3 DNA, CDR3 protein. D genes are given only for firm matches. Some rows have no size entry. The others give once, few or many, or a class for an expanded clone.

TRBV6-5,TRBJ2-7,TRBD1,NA,TGTGCCAGCAGACCCGACAGGGGTCCCTCCTACGAGCAGTACTTC,CASRPDRGPSYEQYF
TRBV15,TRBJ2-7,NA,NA,TGTGCCACCAGCAGAGTTGGGGGCAACGAGCAGTACTTC,CATSRVGGNEQYF
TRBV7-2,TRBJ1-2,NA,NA,TGTGCCAGCAGCTTAGTTCCGACAGGAAAACTTTCTAACTATGGCTACACCTTC,CASSLVPTGKLSNYGYTF
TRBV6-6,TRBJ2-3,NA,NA,TGTGCCAGCAGTTACTCGAACGTCAACACAGATACGCAGTATTTT,CASSYSNVNTDTQYF
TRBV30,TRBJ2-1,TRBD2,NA,TGTGCCTGGAGTTACGGGGGGGATACCTACAATGAGCAGTTCTTC,CAWSYGGDTYNEQFF
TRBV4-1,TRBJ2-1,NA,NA,TGCGCCAGCAGCCAAGCCGGGACTTCTTCCTACAAGGAGCAGTTCTTC,CASSQAGTSSYKEQFF
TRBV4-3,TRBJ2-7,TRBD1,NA,TGCGCCAGCAGCCAAGGGGGGACAGGGGACGAGCAGTACTTC,CASSQGGTGDEQYF
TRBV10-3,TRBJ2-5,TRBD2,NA,TGTGCCATCAGTGACCGAATGGTCGGGGGGGAGACCCAGTACTTC,CAISDRMVGGETQYF
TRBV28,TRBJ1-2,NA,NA,TGTGCCAGCAGTTTCAGGGCCCTCAATGGCTACACCTTC,CASSFRALNGYTF
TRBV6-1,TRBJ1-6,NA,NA,TGTGCCAGCATTAAACAGGGAGTTTATTCACCCCTCCACTTT,CASIKQGVYSPLHF
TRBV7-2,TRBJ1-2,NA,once,TGTGCCAGCAGCTTAGTCGGGGCTAACTATGGCTACACCTTC,CASSLVGANYGYTF
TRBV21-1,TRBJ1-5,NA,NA,TGTGCCAGCAAAGGGACTGGTAGCAATCAGCCCCAGCATTTT,CASKGTGSNQPQHF
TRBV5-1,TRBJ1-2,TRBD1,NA,TGCGCCAGCAGCCAAGGACAGGGGAACTATGGCTACACCTTC,CASSQGQGNYGYTF
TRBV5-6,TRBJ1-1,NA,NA,TGTGCCAGCAGCTTGGCCCAATGGCAGGGGATCGCTGAAGCTTTCTTT,CASSLAQWQGIAEAFF
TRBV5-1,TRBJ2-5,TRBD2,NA,TGCGCCAGTAGACTAGCGGGCGGCGAGACCCAGTACTTC,CASRLAGGETQYF
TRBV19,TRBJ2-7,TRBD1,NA,TGTGCCAGTAGTCTCTACGGACAGGGAAGATACGAGCAGTACTTC,CASSLYGQGRYEQYF
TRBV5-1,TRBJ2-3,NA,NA,TGCGCCAGCAGCTTGGGGTGGAACACAGATACGCAGTATTTT,CASSLGWNTDTQYF
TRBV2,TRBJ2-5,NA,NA,TGTGCCAGCAGTGAATCGGGGCTGGGGGAGACCCAGTACTTC,CASSESGLGETQYF
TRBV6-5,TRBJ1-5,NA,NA,TGTGCCAGCAGTCCGGGGACGGGCAATCAGCCCCAGCATTTT,CASSPGTGNQPQHF
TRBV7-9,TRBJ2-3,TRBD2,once,TGTGCCAGCAGCCAGATCGGTGGGCTAGCGGGGGCAGATACGCAGTATTTT,CASSQIGGLAGADTQYF
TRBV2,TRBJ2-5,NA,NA,TGTGCCAGCAGGGTCCTCCAAGAGACCCAGTACTTC,CASRVLQETQYF
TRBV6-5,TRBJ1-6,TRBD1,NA,TGTGCCAGCAGACCCACAGGGGAGGAATCACCCCTCCACTTT,CASRPTGEESPLHF
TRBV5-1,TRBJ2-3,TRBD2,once,TGCGCCAGCAGCTTATTGCGGGGGGGCACAGATACGCAGTATTTT,CASSLLRGGTDTQYF
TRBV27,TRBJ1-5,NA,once,TGTGCCAGCCGCTTTACAAGGGGCAATCAGCCCCAGCATTTT,CASRFTRGNQPQHF
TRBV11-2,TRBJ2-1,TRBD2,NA,TGTGCCAGCAGCGCTAGACTAGCGGGGGGGCCCAATGAGCAGTTCTTC,CASSARLAGGPNEQFF
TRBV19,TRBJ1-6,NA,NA,TGTGCCAGTAGCACCCAGGGAGGGAATTCACCCCTCCACTTT,CASSTQGGNSPLHF
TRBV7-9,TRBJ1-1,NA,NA,TGTGCCAGCGTATTCGAAGCTTGGGTCGGCACTGAAGCTTTCTTT,CASVFEAWVGTEAFF
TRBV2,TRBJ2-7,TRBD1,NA,TGTGCCAGCAGCGAAACAGGGGGCTACTACGAGCAGTACTTC,CASSETGGYYEQYF
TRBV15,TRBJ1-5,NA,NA,TGTGCCACCAGCAGAGAAAGGGACCAGGTGCCCCAGCATTTT,CATSRERDQVPQHF
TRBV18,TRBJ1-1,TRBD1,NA,TGTGCCAGCTCACTGGGGACAGGGGGGAACACTGAAGCTTTCTTT,CASSLGTGGNTEAFF
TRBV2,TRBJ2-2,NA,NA,TGTGCCAGCGACAAGAACACCGGGGAGCTGTTTTTT,CASDKNTGELFF
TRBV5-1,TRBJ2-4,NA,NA,TGCGCCAGCAGCTTGGGCCAGGCCAAAAACATTCAGTACTTC,CASSLGQAKNIQYF
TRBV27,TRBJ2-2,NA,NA,TGTGCCAGCAGTTTGAGGGGAGGCACCGGGGAGCTGTTTTTT,CASSLRGGTGELFF
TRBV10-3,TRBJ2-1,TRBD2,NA,TGTGCCATCAGTGGGCGGGAGGGAAACAATGAGCAGTTCTTC,CAISGREGNNEQFF
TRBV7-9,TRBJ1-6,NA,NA,TGTGCCAGCACCTCGGGACAACCTAATTCACCCCTCCACTTT,CASTSGQPNSPLHF